This T cell receptor beta chain was sequenced in a study of T cells in Graves' hyperthyroidism and ophthalmopathy. Amplified TCR beta CDR3 regions derived from RNA transcripts. TCR CDR3 underwent first-round RT-PCR with the HTBI primer set. TCRdb processed the multiplex PCR reads anew with MiXCR; each CDR3 protein has one entry. The sample shows about 400,000 distinct CDR3 sequences, about a sixth of them seen only once. This clonotype was counted many times. What was sequenced was blood. This TCR derives from a woman under 30 with Graves' hyperthyroidism that later progressed to Graves' ophthalmopathy.

CDR3 loop: CSASRQGKEKLFF. The DNA for the CDR3 is TGCAGTGCTAGCCGGCAGGGGAAGGAAAAACTGTTTTTT. This chain joins TRBV20-1 and TRBJ1-4; D is perhaps TRBD1 (6 bases). Trimming removed 3 bases at V and 8 bases at J, with 13 bases between. The CDR3 covers 13 residues. Per the germline V gene, CDR1 is DFQATT and CDR2 is SNEGSKA (reference sequence).